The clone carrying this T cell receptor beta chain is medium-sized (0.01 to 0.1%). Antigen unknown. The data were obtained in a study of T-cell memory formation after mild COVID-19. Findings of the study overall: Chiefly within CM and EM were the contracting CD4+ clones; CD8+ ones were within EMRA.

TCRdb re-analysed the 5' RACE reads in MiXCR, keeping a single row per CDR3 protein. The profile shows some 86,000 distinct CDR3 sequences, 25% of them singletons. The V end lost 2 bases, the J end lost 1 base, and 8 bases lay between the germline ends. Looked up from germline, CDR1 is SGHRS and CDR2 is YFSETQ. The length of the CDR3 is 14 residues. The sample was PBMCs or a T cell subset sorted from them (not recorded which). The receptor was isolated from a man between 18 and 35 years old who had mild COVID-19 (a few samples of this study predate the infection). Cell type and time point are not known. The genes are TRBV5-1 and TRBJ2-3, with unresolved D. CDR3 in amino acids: CASSFERGTDTQYF. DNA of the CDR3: TGCGCCAGCAGCTTCGAACGAGGCACAGATACGCAGTATTTT.